Each of the 30 T cell receptor beta chains below was sequenced from the same sample in a study of blood T cell repertoires in COVID-19 (dated by TCRdb to the early 2020s). Library preparation used the immunoSEQ multiplex PCR assay. What TCRdb holds here is the immuneACCESS table cut down to in-frame rearrangements. Part of the clones is not present; checked against another copy, under half of the missing clones reflect an unresolved V gene, and the others are unexplained. Here the sample has 130,000 or so clones; around 84% occur a single time. The ten top clones hold 8.2% of the sample. Input material: peripheral blood. These receptors were collected from a woman aged 55 to 70 with acute or convalescent COVID-19.

This chain joins TRBV6-4 and TRBJ1-1; 9 positions agree with TRBD1. The CDR3 has 14 residues. The J segment lost 7 bases and the V segment lost 4 bases, leaving 7 bases of the junction unmatched. Germline V gene sequence: CDR1 MRHNA, CDR2 SNTAGT. The CDR3 DNA reads as TGTGCCAGCAGTGCACTGACAGGGGGGGGTGAAGCTTTCTTT. Amino acids: CASSALTGGGEAFF.

In its sample, this clone was seen once. This chain joins TRBV4-1 and TRBJ2-1; 10 bases map to TRBD2. The V gene's germline CDR1 is MGHRA and CDR2 YSYEKL. J was trimmed by 9 bases and V by 0 bases; bases with no gene match: 5. The CDR3 runs 15 residues. In DNA form, the CDR3 reads TGCGCCAGCAGCCAAGAGAGCGGGGGGGTAGGTGAGCAGTTCTTC. This encodes CASSQESGGVGEQFF.

The chain joins TRBV19 to TRBJ1-1; D possibly corresponds to TRBD1 (5 bases). V lost 2 bases, J lost 8 bases, and 12 bases lay in between. The CDR3 is 13 amino acids. CDR1 and CDR2 from the germline V gene are LNHDA and SQIVND (reference sequence). CDR3 DNA: TGTGCCAGTAGTATAAAGGAGGGGCGGGAAGCTTTCTTT. Translation gives CASSIKEGREAFF.

This clone was observed a handful of times. This rearrangement joins TRBV12-5 to TRBJ2-2; no reliable D call. Between the trimmed V and J ends, which lost 7 bases and 0 bases, there was a span of 9 bases. Germline CDR1 reads LGHNT; CDR2 reads FRNRAP. The CDR3 sequence is 14 residues long. The CDR3, as DNA: TGTGCTAGTGTCGGTCCCCCGAACACCGGGGAGCTGTTTTTT. Its protein product is CASVGPPNTGELFF.

The chain joins TRBV7-9 to TRBJ2-5; 9 bases fit TRBD2. The CDR3 is 14 amino acids. V shed 7 bases and J 1 base; nucleotides not matched to a gene: 4. From germline, CDR1 is SEHNR and CDR2 FQNEAQ (reference sequence). This chain's CDR3 is CASIKAGGQETQYF. In DNA, the CDR3 is TGTGCCAGCATAAAAGCGGGGGGCCAAGAGACCCAGTACTTC.

This chain uses TRBV15 with TRBJ2-5; 9 bases agree with TRBD1. V shed 0 bases, J shed 5 bases, and the junction held 7 bases outside the gene matches. Germline-derived CDR1 and CDR2 are LNHNV and YYDKDF (reference sequence). The CDR3 runs 16 residues. CDR3 sequence (DNA): TGTGCCACCAGCAGAGACGGACAGGGGTTCGTCGAGACCCAGTACTTC. Translating gives CATSRDGQGFVETQYF.

The chain is built from TRBV7-2 and TRBJ1-6; 7 nucleotides match TRBD1. CDR1 SGHTA and CDR2 FQGNSA come from the germline V gene. The ends lost 5 bases at V and 9 bases at J; junction bases unmatched: 7. CDR3 size: 14 residues. The CDR3 sequence: CASSPGTVGSPLHF. In nucleotides, the CDR3 is TGTGCCAGCAGCCCCGGGACAGTAGGTTCACCCCTCCACTTT.

The CDR3 DNA is TGTGCCAGCAGCTCGCCGCAGGGAATCTCAGGAAACACCATATATTTT. Translation: CASSSPQGISGNTIYF. V gene TRBV7-2 combines with J gene TRBJ1-3, with a possible D match to TRBD1 (5 bases). Germline assignment: CDR1 SGHTA and CDR2 FQGNSA. V dropped 4 bases and J dropped 4 bases, with 17 bases sitting between them. The CDR3 sequence is 16 residues long.

The chain employs TRBV5-1 and TRBJ2-2; D not resolved. The length of the CDR3 is 19 residues. Germline V lookup: CDR1 SGHRS, CDR2 YFSETQ. V lost 1 base and J 0 bases, leaving 19 bases between the germline ends. CDR3 region: CASSLQNYAGLANTGELFF. In DNA, the CDR3 is TGCGCCAGCAGCTTGCAGAATTATGCAGGCCTCGCGAACACCGGGGAGCTGTTTTTT.

V gene TRBV7-6 combines with J gene TRBJ2-3; 8 nucleotides align to TRBD2. V gave up 5 bases and J gave up 5 bases; unmatched junction bases: 12. This CDR3 has 16 amino acids. Germline V CDR1 and CDR2: SGHVS, FNYEAQ. CDR3 sequence reads: CASSQLAGGWGDTQYF. In DNA, the CDR3 is TGTGCCAGCAGCCAACTTGCGGGGGGTTGGGGAGATACGCAGTATTTT.

V is TRBV5-4 and J is TRBJ2-1; possible D gene TRBD1, 6 bases. Germline V gene data show CDR1 as SGHNT and CDR2 as YYREEE (reference sequence). This CDR3 comprises 15 residues. Between the trimmed V and J ends, which lost 4 bases and 2 bases, there was a span of 13 bases. The CDR3 nucleotides are TGTGCCAGCAGCCCAGGACAGACGACCTACAATGAGCAGTTCTTC. It yields the protein CASSPGQTTYNEQFF.

The chain combines TRBV18 with TRBJ2-3, with D hard to call. The V and J ends lost 2 bases and 4 bases respectively, with 4 bases between them. The germline gives CDR1 KGHSH, CDR2 LQKENI. The CDR3 extends over 12 amino acids. CDR3 region: CASSPIADTQYF. The CDR3, as DNA: TGTGCCAGCTCACCAATCGCAGATACGCAGTATTTT.

The genes are TRBV11-3 and TRBJ2-7; TRBD2 matches 7 bases. V lost 5 bases, J lost 3 bases, and 13 bases stayed unmatched. Germline V gene sequence: CDR1 SGHNT, CDR2 YENEEA. The CDR3 has 16 amino acids. The DNA for the CDR3 is TGTGCCAGCAGCGCTTTCCCTGGGGGGGGTATCTACGAGCAGTACTTC. This encodes CASSAFPGGGIYEQYF.

This chain connects TRBV4-2 to TRBJ1-5; D is unclear. The V end was cut by 0 bases, the J end by 0 bases, with 6 bases between. The CDR3 has 15 residues. Germline CDR1 and CDR2: LGHNA and YNFKEQ. CDR3 sequence: CASSQDSGSNQPQHF. The DNA for the CDR3 is TGTGCCAGCAGCCAAGATTCAGGTAGCAATCAGCCCCAGCATTTT.

This clone came up once. The V and J genes are TRBV7-8 and TRBJ2-1; 9 positions match TRBD2. This CDR3 is 14 amino acids long. The trim removed 5 bases at V and 9 bases at J, leaving 8 bases unmatched. Germline-derived CDR1 and CDR2 are SGHVS and FQNEAQ. The CDR3 DNA reads as TGTGCCAGCAGCGATAGGACTAGCGAGGGTGAGCAGTTCTTC. It encodes CASSDRTSEGEQFF. Using reference TRBV7-8 and TRBJ2-1 for the parts outside the CDR3, the full variable domain is GAGVSQSPRYKVAKRGQDVALRCDPISGHVSLFWYQQALGQGPEFLTYFQNEAQLDKSGLPSDRFFAERPEGSVSTLKIQRTQQEDSAVYLCASSDRTSEGEQFFGPGTRLTVL.

This chain connects TRBV6-5 to TRBJ2-2, with a weak D call TRBD2 (6 bases). Trimming cost V 4 bases and J 0 bases, with 9 bases left between them. CDR3 length: 15 amino acids. Per the germline V gene, CDR1 is MNHEY and CDR2 is SVGAGI. CDR3 nucleotide sequence: TGTGCCAGCAGTTTGTGGGGGGCGAACACCGGGGAGCTGTTTTTT. Translation gives CASSLWGANTGELFF.

The V and J genes are TRBV11-2 and TRBJ2-1; 9 bases agree with TRBD2. V trimming: 3 bases; J trimming: 5 bases; junction bases outside the gene matches: 14. Germline-derived CDR1 and CDR2 are SGHAT and FQNNGV. The CDR3 runs to 18 residues. This CDR3 reads CASSFNSYERGANNEQFF. The CDR3 coding sequence is TGTGCCAGCAGCTTCAATTCCTACGAGCGGGGGGCGAACAATGAGCAGTTCTTC.

The chain links TRBV4-3 to TRBJ2-4; D is unclear. CDR3 size: 15 residues. The V end was cut by 0 bases, the J end by 5 bases, with 11 bases between. Germline V gene lookup returns CDR1 LGHNA and CDR2 YSLEER. The CDR3 DNA reads as TGCGCCAGCAGCCAAGAATCGAGGCTCCAAAACATTCAGTACTTC. It is translated as CASSQESRLQNIQYF.

V and J are TRBV11-2 and TRBJ2-3, with 7 bases aligning to TRBD2. V shed 3 bases, J shed 2 bases, and the junction held 8 bases outside the gene matches. The CDR3 extends over 16 amino acids. Germline values: CDR1 SGHAT, CDR2 FQNNGV. This chain's CDR3 is CASSFGGGIFTDTQYF. As DNA, the CDR3 is TGTGCCAGCAGCTTCGGCGGGGGAATCTTCACAGATACGCAGTATTTT.

The chain carries TRBV19 and TRBJ2-6, with D maybe TRBD2 (6 bases). Germline V CDR1 and CDR2: LNHDA, SQIVND (reference sequence). CDR3 size: 17 residues. The ends were cut back, 2 bases at V and 0 bases at J, with 11 bases in the middle. The CDR3 reads CASSIRTGVSGANVLTF. The CDR3 DNA reads TGTGCCAGTAGTATACGAACGGGGGTCTCTGGGGCCAACGTCCTGACTTTC.

This clone has just a few counts. The chain carries TRBV6-5 and TRBJ1-4, with 7 bases identical to TRBD1. CDR1 MNHEY and CDR2 SVGAGI come from the germline V gene. Losses at the gene ends were 5 bases for V and 6 bases for J; bases not matched to a gene: 9. This CDR3 spans 15 amino acids. The CDR3 sequence: CASSTLTGRDEKLFF. For the CDR3, the DNA is TGTGCCAGCAGTACCCTGACAGGGCGGGATGAAAAACTGTTTTTT.

This chain joins TRBV5-5 and TRBJ1-2; D might be TRBD1 (6 bases). The germline V gene has CDR1 SGHKS and CDR2 YYEKEE (reference sequence). The CDR3 loop spans 13 amino acids. V dropped 4 bases and J dropped 5 bases, with 12 bases sitting between them. CDR3 DNA: TGTGCCAGCAGCAGTACAGGGATGTATGGCTACACCTTC. The encoded protein is CASSSTGMYGYTF.

This chain links TRBV29-1 with TRBJ1-5; D gene ambiguous. Trimming removed 4 bases from V and 5 bases from J, with 12 bases in between. Germline assignment: CDR1 SQVTM and CDR2 ANQGSEA. The length of the CDR3 is 13 residues. The CDR3 DNA reads TGCAGCGTTGCGCCTTTCGGGGATCAGCCCCAGCATTTT. Amino acids: CSVAPFGDQPQHF. Together with reference TRBV29-1 and TRBJ1-5, the CDR3 gives the full variable domain: SAVISQKPSRDICQRGTSLTIQCQVDSQVTMMFWYRQQPGQSLTLIATANQGSEATYESGFVIDKFPISRPNLTFSTLTVSNMSPEDSSIYLCSVAPFGDQPQHFGDGTRLSIL.

This clone was picked up a small number of times. The chain uses TRBV2 and TRBJ1-5; TRBD1 matches 8 bases. The trim removed 8 bases at V and 0 bases at J, leaving 3 bases unmatched. Germline lookup yields CDR1 SNHLY and CDR2 FYNNEI. CDR3 length: 14 amino acids. CDR3 residues: CASWGQDSNQPQHF. CDR3 nucleotides: TGTGCCAGCTGGGGACAGGATAGCAATCAGCCCCAGCATTTT.

J is TRBJ1-2 and V is TRBV4-2; 8 nucleotides align to TRBD1. Per germline, CDR1 LGHNA and CDR2 YNFKEQ. V was pared by 4 bases and J by 8 bases, with 6 bases of the junction left unmatched. The CDR3 spans 13 residues. CDR3 sequence reads: CASSPQGARGYTF. Here the CDR3 DNA reads TGTGCCAGCAGCCCTCAGGGGGCGCGGGGCTACACCTTC.

This clone was seen only once. The chain couples TRBV30 to TRBJ1-6; 7 bases are shared with TRBD1. The CDR3 sequence is 14 residues long. Germline CDR1 is GTSNPN and CDR2 is SVGIG (reference sequence). J gave up 8 bases and V 0 bases, and 4 bases lay outside the gene matches. This CDR3 is CAWSVPGTDSPLHF. The DNA for the CDR3 is TGTGCCTGGAGTGTACCTGGGACAGATTCACCCCTCCACTTT.

In nucleotides, the CDR3 is TGTGCCATCAGTGAGTCAAACAGGATAGACTATGGCTACACCTTC. It specifies CAISESNRIDYGYTF. J is TRBJ1-2 and V is TRBV10-3; D is perhaps TRBD1 (5 bases). The germline gives CDR1 ENHRY, CDR2 SYGVKD. Deletions cut 0 bases from V and 3 bases from J, with 11 bases between. The CDR3 consists of 15 residues.

This chain links TRBV9 with TRBJ1-6, with TRBD1 matching over 9 bases. V shed 3 bases, J shed 9 bases, and the junction held 7 bases outside the gene matches. CDR3 length: 15 amino acids. Germline-derived CDR1 and CDR2 are SGDLS and YYNGEE. Here the CDR3 reads CASSEGGQGGSPLHF. Written as DNA, the CDR3 is TGTGCCAGCAGCGAGGGGGGACAGGGAGGTTCACCCCTCCACTTT.

V gene TRBV3-1 (or the pseudogene TRBV3-2) combines with J gene TRBJ2-3, with 11 bases that match TRBD1. This CDR3 has 16 amino acids. CDR1 is LGHDT, CDR2 YNNKEL, per germline (reference sequence). Unmatched junction bases numbered 11, after V lost 5 bases and J lost 7 bases. The CDR3 sequence is CASSYGPDRGPNTQYF. The CDR3 DNA follows: TGTGCCAGCAGCTACGGACCGGACAGGGGGCCCAATACGCAGTATTTT.

A note on this clone: Additional DNA sequences in this sample encode the identical CDR3. V usage is TRBV7-2 and J usage is TRBJ2-7, with a weak D call TRBD2 (6 bases). The CDR3 extends over 14 amino acids. The germline gives CDR1 SGHTA, CDR2 FQGNSA. V was trimmed by 0 bases and J by 2 bases, leaving 8 bases between them. In DNA form, the CDR3 reads TGTGCCAGCAGCTTAGCGGGGGGTACCTACGAGCAGTACTTC. It specifies CASSLAGGTYEQYF.